This TCR beta chain derives from a study of response to subunit inactivated influenza vaccine. General study results and limits: Each seasonal influenza vaccination, the authors suggested, recruits few new T cells.

The sample holds a few counts of this clonotype. Its antigen remains unknown. Germline loops: CDR1 DFQATT, CDR2 SNEGSKA (reference sequence). There are 17 residues in the CDR3. Trimming removed 5 bases from V and 0 bases from J, with 17 bases in between. TCRdb re-derived calls from the RT-PCR reads in MiXCR, one entry per CDR3 protein. The sample holds hundreds of thousands of distinct CDR3 sequences, approximately 15% seen once. The J gene is TRBJ2-6, the V gene TRBV20-1; D possibly matches TRBD1 or TRBD2 (6 bases each). Source: PBMCs from blood, taken roughly 13 days after vaccination. This receptor was obtained from a man in his fifties or sixties who received an inactivated influenza vaccine. In DNA form, the CDR3 reads TGCAGTGCTTGGACTGGGGGGCAAGGCTCTGGGGCCAACGTCCTGACTTTC. Translating it yields CSAWTGGQGSGANVLTF.